This is a list of T cell receptor beta chains from one sample in a study of blood T cells in healthy people across ages. Using its own MiXCR run on the 5' RACE reads, TCRdb lists one record per CDR3 protein. The repertoire holds roughly 680,000 distinct CDR3 sequences, with over 40% as singletons. Material: blood. The receptors originated from a woman of 80 years or more in good health. The CDR3 runs from the conserved cysteine through the conserved F or W. D genes are given only for firm matches. Clone sizes are given selectively: once, few, many, or a class where the clone is expanded.

few	TRBV6-5	TRBJ2-1	-	TGTGCCAGCGCTCAGGGGCTCTCCTACAATGAGCAGTTCTTC	CASAQGLSYNEQFF
few	TRBV27	TRBJ1-1	-	TGTGCCAGCAGCCTCACCGGGGGTGCCACTGAAGCTTTCTTT	CASSLTGGATEAFF
many	TRBV12-3/TRBV12-4	TRBJ2-1	TRBD2	TGTGCCAGCAGTGGGACTAGCGCCTCCAATGAGCAGTTCTTC	CASSGTSASNEQFF
-	TRBV28	TRBJ2-7	-	TGTGCCAGCAATGAGGGGCTAAATGGCGAGCAGTACTTC	CASNEGLNGEQYF
few	TRBV29-1	TRBJ2-1	-	TGCAGCGTTGAACTCAGCGCCTCCTACAATGAGCAGTTCTTC	CSVELSASYNEQFF
-	TRBV7-2	TRBJ2-1	-	TGTGCCAGCAGCTTAACCAGGCGGAAGACCCAGTTCTTC	CASSLTRRKTQFF
-	TRBV10-3	TRBJ2-3	-	TGTGCCATCAGTGAGGGCAGCAGTGGCACAGATACGCAGTATTTT	CAISEGSSGTDTQYF
-	TRBV7-2	TRBJ2-1	TRBD1	TGTGCCAGCAGCTCTACCGGGACAGGGTGCAATGAGCAGTTCTTC	CASSSTGTGCNEQFF
-	TRBV7-2	TRBJ2-1	-	TGTGCCAGCAGCTTTACCGAGCTGTCATGGTATGAGCAGTTCTTC	CASSFTELSWYEQFF
few	TRBV7-2	TRBJ1-2	-	TGTGCCGGCAGCTCAGGGACGGAGAGCGGCTACACCTTC	CAGSSGTESGYTF
many	TRBV12-3/TRBV12-4	TRBJ2-3	-	TGTGCCAGCACCCTGGGCGGGTCTGCTGATACGCAGTATTTT	CASTLGGSADTQYF
-	TRBV12-3/TRBV12-4	TRBJ1-2	-	TGTGCCAGCAGTTTGGGGTGGACCGTACCCTATGGCTACACCTTC	CASSLGWTVPYGYTF
-	TRBV6-1	TRBJ2-3	-	TGTGCCAGCGGAGGACACCTCACAGATACGCAGTATTTT	CASGGHLTDTQYF
-	TRBV2	TRBJ1-1	TRBD1	TGTGCCAGCAGCGCACAGGGGTGGGACACTGAAGCTTTCTTT	CASSAQGWDTEAFF
few	TRBV7-3	TRBJ2-3	-	TGTGCCAGCAGCTTAACGTACAGCACAGATACGCAGTATTTT	CASSLTYSTDTQYF
many	TRBV12-3/TRBV12-4	TRBJ1-6	TRBD1	TGTGCCAGCAGTTTACATCGACAGGGGGGATCACCCCTCCACTTT	CASSLHRQGGSPLHF
few	TRBV27	TRBJ2-7	-	TGTGCCAGCAGTTTAATGGGGGATACCTACGAGCAGTACTTC	CASSLMGDTYEQYF
-	TRBV7-2	TRBJ2-3	-	TGTGCCAGCAGCTCCTCTGGGGGGAGCACAGATACGCAGTATTTT	CASSSSGGSTDTQYF
few	TRBV2	TRBJ2-3	TRBD2	TGTGCCAGCGGGGGCAGCGGGGGGCCCGCAGATACGCAGTATTTT	CASGGSGGPADTQYF
many	TRBV5-5	TRBJ1-2	-	TGTGCCAGCAGCTTATCTTGGGGATTCGATGGCTACACCTTC	CASSLSWGFDGYTF
-	TRBV7-2	TRBJ2-1	-	TGTGCCAGCAGCTCTGGCCAGGCCGGCCTAAAGCAGTTCTTC	CASSSGQAGLKQFF
-	TRBV7-2	TRBJ1-6	-	TGTGCCAGCAGACCTTTAAGCTCCTATAATTCACCCCTCCACTTT	CASRPLSSYNSPLHF
-	TRBV10-1	TRBJ2-1	-	TGCGCCAGCAGTGATGGGGGCAGGGATAATGAGCAGTTCTTC	CASSDGGRDNEQFF
few	TRBV28	TRBJ2-2	-	TGTGCCAGCTCGACCGGGACAACCTTGGGGGAGCTGTTTTTT	CASSTGTTLGELFF
-	TRBV4-1	TRBJ2-5	TRBD1	TGCGCCAGCAGCCAAGATCCAGGGGGACCAGAGACCCAGTACTTC	CASSQDPGGPETQYF
-	TRBV29-1	TRBJ2-3	TRBD2	TGCAGCGCCCAAGCGGGGGGAGGTACAGATACGCAGTATTTT	CSAQAGGGTDTQYF
-	TRBV24-1	TRBJ1-2	TRBD1	TGTGCCACATCGGGACAGGGAAACAAGTATGGTTACACCTTC	CATSGQGNKYGYTF
many	TRBV27	TRBJ2-3	-	TGTGCCAGCAGTGAGGGACCCCGACTATCCCGTGTTACGCAGTATTTT	CASSEGPRLSRVTQYF
-	TRBV20-1	TRBJ2-7	TRBD2	TGCAGTGCTAGAGACGAGACTAGCGCCACCTACGAGCAGTACTTC	CSARDETSATYEQYF
many	TRBV9	TRBJ2-7	-	TGTGCCAGCAGCGTAGACCCTCGCGGAGCTTCTGAGCAGTACTTC	CASSVDPRGASEQYF
many	TRBV5-1	TRBJ2-1	TRBD2	TGCGCCAGCAGCTTGGGGACTAGCGGGGGACTCTACAATGAGCAGTTCTTC	CASSLGTSGGLYNEQFF
-	TRBV6-6	TRBJ2-3	-	TGTGCCAGCAGACGCGAGCAACAGGGAGGTACGCAGTATTTT	CASRREQQGGTQYF
-	TRBV9	TRBJ1-2	TRBD1	TGTGCCAGCAGCGATGGACAGGGGAGCTATGGCTACACCTTC	CASSDGQGSYGYTF
-	TRBV9	TRBJ2-2	-	TGTGCCAGCAGCGTAGACGTTGGGGAGCTGTTTTTT	CASSVDVGELFF
-	TRBV12-3/TRBV12-4	TRBJ2-1	TRBD2	TGTGCCAGCAGTTTCCCTTTCGCGGGAGGGAGTCATGAGCAGTTCTTC	CASSFPFAGGSHEQFF
-	TRBV4-3	TRBJ2-1	-	TGCGCCAGCAGCCAAGCGACAACCTACAATGAGCAGTTCTTC	CASSQATTYNEQFF
many	TRBV29-1	TRBJ2-7	-	TGCAGCGTTGGCGGGGACAGTCTATCCTACGAGCAGTACTTC	CSVGGDSLSYEQYF
many	TRBV29-1	TRBJ2-4	-	TGCAGCGTTCGTCCCTCCTTAAACATTCAGTACTTC	CSVRPSLNIQYF
-	TRBV20-1	TRBJ2-1	-	TGCAGTGCTAGAGGACTAGGCTCCTGCAATGAGCGGTTCTTC	CSARGLGSCNERFF
-	TRBV7-6	TRBJ2-3	-	TGTGCCAGCAGCCGCGTTTCAGATACGCAGTATTTT	CASSRVSDTQYF
-	TRBV7-8	TRBJ2-1	TRBD1	TGTGCCAGCAGTTCCGAGGGGACAGGCCCGGGCTACAATGAGCAGTTCTTC	CASSSEGTGPGYNEQFF
many	TRBV27	TRBJ2-7	TRBD2	TGTGCCAGCAGAGATGCGGGAGGTTACGAGCAGTACTTC	CASRDAGGYEQYF